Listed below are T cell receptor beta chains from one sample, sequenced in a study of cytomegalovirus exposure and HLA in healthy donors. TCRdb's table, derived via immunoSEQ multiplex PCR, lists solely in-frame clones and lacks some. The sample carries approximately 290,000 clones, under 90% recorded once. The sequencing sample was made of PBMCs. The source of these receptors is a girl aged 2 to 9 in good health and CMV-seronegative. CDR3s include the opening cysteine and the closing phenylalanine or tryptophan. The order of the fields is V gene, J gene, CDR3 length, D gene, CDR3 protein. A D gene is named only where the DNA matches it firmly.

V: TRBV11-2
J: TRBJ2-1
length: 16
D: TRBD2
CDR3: CASSQGVAGGIGEQFF

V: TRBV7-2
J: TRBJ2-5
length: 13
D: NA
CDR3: CASSPYERETQYF

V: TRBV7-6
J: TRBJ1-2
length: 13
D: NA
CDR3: CASSFPGGYGYTF

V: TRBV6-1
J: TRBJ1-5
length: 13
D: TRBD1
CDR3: CAIGDRGNQPQHF

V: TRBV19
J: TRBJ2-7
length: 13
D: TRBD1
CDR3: CASSVGQTYEQYF

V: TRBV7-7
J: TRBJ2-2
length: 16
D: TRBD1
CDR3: CASSLATGGYTGELFF

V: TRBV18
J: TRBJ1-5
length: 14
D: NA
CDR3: CASSLSGAGRPQHF

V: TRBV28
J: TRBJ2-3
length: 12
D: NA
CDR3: CASSTYPDTQYF

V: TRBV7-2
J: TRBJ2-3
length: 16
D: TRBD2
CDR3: CASSLVAGESTDTQYF

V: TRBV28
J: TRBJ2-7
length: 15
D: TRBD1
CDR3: CASSSAGTGVYEQYF

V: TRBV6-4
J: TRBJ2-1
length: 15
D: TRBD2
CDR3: CASSDGTSGYNEQFF

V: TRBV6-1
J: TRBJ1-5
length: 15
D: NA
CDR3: CASSDWRGRHQPQHF

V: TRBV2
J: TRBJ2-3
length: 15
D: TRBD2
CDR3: CASSASGGAGDTQYF

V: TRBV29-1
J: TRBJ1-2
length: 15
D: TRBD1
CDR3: CSEATGTNFPYGYTF

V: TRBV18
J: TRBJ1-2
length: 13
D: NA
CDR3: CASRPPGNYGYTF

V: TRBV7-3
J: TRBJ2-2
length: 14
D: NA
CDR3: CASSEIGGPGELFF

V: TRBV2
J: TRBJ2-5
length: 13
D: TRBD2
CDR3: CASSYTSGETQYF

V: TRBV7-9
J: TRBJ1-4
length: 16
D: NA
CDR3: CASSEAFLDYGEKLFF

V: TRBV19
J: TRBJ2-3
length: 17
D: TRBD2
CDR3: CASSIVGGRVWTDTQYF

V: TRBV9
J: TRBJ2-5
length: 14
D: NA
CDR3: CASSGGLADETQYF

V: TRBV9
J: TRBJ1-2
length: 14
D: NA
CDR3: CASSGRLQGYGYTF

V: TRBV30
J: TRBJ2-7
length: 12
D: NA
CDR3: CAWSVLGYEQYF

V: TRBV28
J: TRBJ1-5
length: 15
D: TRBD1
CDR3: CASSLPQGASQPQHF

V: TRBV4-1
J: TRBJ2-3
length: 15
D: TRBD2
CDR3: CASRLAGWNTDTQYF

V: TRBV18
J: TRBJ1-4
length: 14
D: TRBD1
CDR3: CASSSRDSGEKLFF

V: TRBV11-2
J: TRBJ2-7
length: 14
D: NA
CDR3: CASSLAKGAYEQYF

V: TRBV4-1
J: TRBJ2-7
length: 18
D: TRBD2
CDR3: CASSQSLLVAGARYEQYF

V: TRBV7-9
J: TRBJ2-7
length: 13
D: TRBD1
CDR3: CASRQGGSYEQYF

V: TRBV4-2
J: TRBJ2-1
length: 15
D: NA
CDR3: CASSQEQPSYNEQFF

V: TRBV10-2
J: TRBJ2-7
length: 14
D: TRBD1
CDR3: CASSELGQVYEQYF

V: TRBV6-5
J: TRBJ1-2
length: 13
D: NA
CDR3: CASSYDRDYGYTF

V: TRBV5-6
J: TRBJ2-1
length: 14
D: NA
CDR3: CASSPFGRYDEQFF

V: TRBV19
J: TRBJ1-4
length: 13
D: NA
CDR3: CASRIIGSEKLFF

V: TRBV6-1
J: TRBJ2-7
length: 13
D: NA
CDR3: CASSEDSIREQYF

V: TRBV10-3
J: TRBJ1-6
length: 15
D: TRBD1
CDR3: CAISGQGVSDSPLHF

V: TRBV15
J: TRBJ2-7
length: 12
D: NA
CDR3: CATEAGGPEQYF

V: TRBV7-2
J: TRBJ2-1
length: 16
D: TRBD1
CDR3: CASSATGGNSYNEQFF

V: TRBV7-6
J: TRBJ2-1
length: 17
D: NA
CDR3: CASSLVFEAGPYNEQFF

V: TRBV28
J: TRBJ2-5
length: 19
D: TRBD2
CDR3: CASSPSYSGRVEVQETQYF

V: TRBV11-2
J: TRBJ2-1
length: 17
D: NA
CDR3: CASRAGLFSSSYNEQFF

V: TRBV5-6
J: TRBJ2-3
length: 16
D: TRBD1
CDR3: CASSFPGDSRTDTQYF

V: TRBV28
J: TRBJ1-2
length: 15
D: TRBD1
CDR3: CASGLVRDRDYGYTF

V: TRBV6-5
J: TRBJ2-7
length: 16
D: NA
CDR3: CASSYWPTLFVYEQYF

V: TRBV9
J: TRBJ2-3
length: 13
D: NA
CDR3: CASSLRFTDTQYF

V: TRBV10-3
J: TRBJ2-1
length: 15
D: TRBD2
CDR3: CAISESGSSYNEQFF

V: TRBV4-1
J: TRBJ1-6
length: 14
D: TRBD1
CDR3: CASSHYRGGSPLHF

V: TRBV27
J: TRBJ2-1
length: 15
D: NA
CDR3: CASSRQGGPYNEQFF

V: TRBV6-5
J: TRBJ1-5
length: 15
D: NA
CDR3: CASSYGSGPGQPQHF

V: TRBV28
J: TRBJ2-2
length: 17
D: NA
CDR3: CASSPPYGRRNTGELFF

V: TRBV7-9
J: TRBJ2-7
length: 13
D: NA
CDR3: CASSLGSAYEQYF

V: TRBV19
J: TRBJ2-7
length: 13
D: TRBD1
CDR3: CARGQGEIYEQYF

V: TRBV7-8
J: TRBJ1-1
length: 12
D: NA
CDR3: CASSLRTAEAFF

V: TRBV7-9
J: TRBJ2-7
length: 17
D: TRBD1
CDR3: CASSFQGADLPSYEQYF

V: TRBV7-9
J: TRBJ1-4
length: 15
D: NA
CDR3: CASSSLRRANEKLFF

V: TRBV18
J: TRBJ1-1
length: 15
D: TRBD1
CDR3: CASSPRGRRSTEAFF